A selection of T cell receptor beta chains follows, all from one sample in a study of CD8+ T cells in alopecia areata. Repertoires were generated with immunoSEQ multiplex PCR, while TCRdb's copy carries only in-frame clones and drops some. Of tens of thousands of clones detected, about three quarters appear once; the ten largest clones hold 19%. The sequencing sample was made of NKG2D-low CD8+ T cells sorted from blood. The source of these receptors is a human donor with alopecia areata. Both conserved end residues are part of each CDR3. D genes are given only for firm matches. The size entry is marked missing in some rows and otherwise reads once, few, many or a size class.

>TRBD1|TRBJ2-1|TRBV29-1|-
CSVAGQGAYNEQFF
TGCAGCGTTGCGGGACAGGGGGCCTATAATGAGCAGTTCTTC
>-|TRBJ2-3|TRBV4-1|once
CASSQVASDTQYF
TGCGCCAGCAGCCAGGTAGCCTCAGATACGCAGTATTTT
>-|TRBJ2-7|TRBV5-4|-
CASSLASSYEQYF
TGTGCCAGCAGCTTGGCCAGCTCCTACGAGCAGTACTTC
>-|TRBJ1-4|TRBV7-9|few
CASSPRGGKLFF
TGTGCCAGCAGCCCGCGGGGCGGAAAACTGTTTTTT
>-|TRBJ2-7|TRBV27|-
CASSLTRAYEQYF
TGTGCCAGCAGTTTAACCCGAGCCTACGAGCAGTACTTC
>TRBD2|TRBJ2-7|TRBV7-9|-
CASREVGHYEQYF
TGTGCCAGCCGGGAGGTTGGACACTACGAGCAGTACTTC
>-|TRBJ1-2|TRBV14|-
CASSQDPGGIYGYTF
TGTGCCAGCAGCCAAGACCCCGGTGGAATATATGGCTACACCTTC
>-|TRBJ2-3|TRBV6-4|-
CASSPGSDTDTQYF
TGTGCCAGCAGTCCTGGATCCGACACAGATACGCAGTATTTT
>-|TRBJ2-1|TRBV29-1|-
CSVERPNYNEQFF
TGCAGCGTTGAAAGGCCCAATTACAATGAGCAGTTCTTC
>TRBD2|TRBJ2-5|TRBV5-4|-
CASSGTSGGQETQYF
TGTGCCAGCAGCGGGACTAGCGGGGGGCAAGAGACCCAGTACTTC
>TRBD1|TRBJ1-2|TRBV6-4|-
CASSPAPDREGKNGYTF
TGTGCCAGCAGCCCAGCCCCTGACAGGGAAGGAAAGAATGGCTACACCTTC
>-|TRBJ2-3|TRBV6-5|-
CASSYSGRSTDTQYF
TGTGCCAGCAGTTACTCAGGGCGAAGTACAGATACGCAGTATTTT
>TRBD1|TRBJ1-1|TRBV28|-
CAVYRGLNTEAFF
TGTGCAGTCTACAGGGGCTTGAACACTGAAGCTTTCTTT
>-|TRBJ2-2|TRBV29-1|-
CSVVSGAGELFF
TGCAGCGTTGTCTCTGGGGCCGGGGAGCTGTTTTTT
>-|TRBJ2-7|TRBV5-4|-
CASSLGWGPVEQYF
TGTGCCAGCAGCCTGGGATGGGGTCCCGTCGAGCAGTACTTC
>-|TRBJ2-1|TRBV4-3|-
CASSQDRGDGYNEQFF
TGCGCCAGCAGCCAAGATAGGGGGGACGGGTACAATGAGCAGTTCTTC
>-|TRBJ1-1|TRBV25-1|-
CASSQGVGTEAFF
TGTGCCAGCAGTCAAGGGGTCGGCACTGAAGCTTTCTTT
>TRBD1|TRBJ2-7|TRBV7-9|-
CASSPGQGLGEQYF
TGTGCCAGCAGCCCCGGACAGGGTCTTGGTGAGCAGTACTTC
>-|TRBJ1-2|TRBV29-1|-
CSGIGDYGYTF
TGCAGCGGGATCGGAGACTATGGCTACACCTTC
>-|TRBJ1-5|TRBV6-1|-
CASSEVWGLINQPQHF
TGTGCCAGCAGTGAAGTTTGGGGCTTGATCAATCAGCCCCAGCATTTT
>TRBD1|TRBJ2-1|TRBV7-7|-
CASSPKDRGTYNEQFF
TGTGCTAGCAGCCCAAAGGACAGGGGGACGTACAATGAGCAGTTCTTC
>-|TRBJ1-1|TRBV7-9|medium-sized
CASSLGLTKAFF
TGTGCCAGCAGCTTAGGGCTCACGAAAGCTTTCTTT
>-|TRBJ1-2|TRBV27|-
CASSFAVNYGYTF
TGTGCCAGCAGTTTTGCGGTAAACTATGGCTACACCTTC
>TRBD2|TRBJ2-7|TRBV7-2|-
CASSLAGAVAGEYEQYF
TGTGCCAGCAGTCTAGCAGGCGCAGTAGCGGGAGAGTACGAGCAGTACTTC
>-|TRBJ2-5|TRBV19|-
CASSIWGRGQETQYF
TGTGCCAGTAGTATATGGGGCAGGGGCCAAGAGACCCAGTACTTC
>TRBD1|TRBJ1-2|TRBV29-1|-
CSVAGTGGDYGYTF
TGCAGCGTGGCCGGGACAGGGGGTGACTATGGCTACACCTTC